Below, 32 T cell receptor beta chains from the same sample are listed, as sequenced in a study of blood T cells in healthy people across ages. Alongside a J-beta primer mix, a sample-barcoded 5' primer served in a second PCR lasting about 7 to 12 cycles. TCRdb called the 5' RACE reads again in MiXCR, with one record for every CDR3 protein. The data hold 1.5 million to 1.9 million distinct CDR3 sequences, with roughly 43% observed a single time. Material for sequencing was blood. Receptors were obtained from a young woman in good health.

This clonotype was seen more than once but under ten times. The chain employs TRBV5-1 and TRBJ1-4, with D perhaps matching TRBD1 (5 bases). The CDR3 totals 16 residues. CDR1 is SGHRS, CDR2 YFSETQ, per germline. V was cut by 0 bases and J by 7 bases, with 16 bases left in between. Written as DNA, the CDR3 is TGCGCCAGCAGCTTGGGGGACCCAGGAGGAGGTGAAAAACTGTTTTTT. Residues: CASSLGDPGGGEKLFF.

The chain couples TRBV5-1 to TRBJ2-1; D is unresolved. This CDR3 region has 14 residues. V lost 2 bases and J lost 7, with 13 bases in between. From germline, CDR1 is SGHRS and CDR2 YFSETQ. CDR3 DNA sequence: TGCGCCAGCAGCTTCGGATGGGGTAGGAATGAGCAGTTCTTC. As protein: CASSFGWGRNEQFF.

This clonotype occurred once. The chain employs TRBV28 and TRBJ2-7; D is possibly TRBD2 (6 bases). The J call may be incorrect, as the DNA end agrees better with TRBJ2-5. This CDR3 spans 16 amino acids. Germline CDR1 and CDR2: MDHEN and SYDVKM. The CDR3 nucleotides are TGTGCCAGCAGTTTATCCCTCTCCGGGAGTGCAGAGACCCAGTACTTC. Its protein is CASSLSLSGSAETQYF.

The chain has TRBV7-6 and TRBJ2-1; 8 bases align to TRBD2. The CDR3 loop spans 16 amino acids. Looked up from germline, CDR1 is SGHVS and CDR2 is FNYEAQ. The V segment lost 7 bases and the J segment 4 bases; nucleotides outside the gene matches: 12. The CDR3 reads CASTEGRTSGYNEQFF. In DNA form, the CDR3 reads TGTGCCAGCACCGAAGGGAGAACTAGCGGATACAATGAGCAGTTCTTC.

In its sample, this clonotype was seen a few times. The V and J genes are TRBV6-2 or TRBV6-3 and TRBJ1-2; D is perhaps TRBD1 (6 bases). The V end was cut by 2 bases, the J end by 4 bases, with 8 bases between. The CDR3 contains 13 residues. The germline V gene encodes CDR1 MNHEY and CDR2 SVGEGT. The CDR3 nucleotides read TGTGCCAGCAGTTACCGACAGGTCTATGGCTACACCTTC. This codes for CASSYRQVYGYTF.

This clonotype appeared a few times. The J gene is TRBJ1-1, the V gene TRBV27, with 8 bases that match TRBD1. Unmatched junction bases numbered 4, after V lost 6 bases and J lost 4 bases. The CDR3 has 13 residues. Germline V gene sequence: CDR1 MNHEY, CDR2 SMNVEV (reference sequence). As DNA, the CDR3 is TGTGCCAGCAGCCAGGGGGCGAGCACTGAAGCTTTCTTT. Translation gives CASSQGASTEAFF.

The sample holds a few counts of this clonotype. The chain employs TRBV20-1 and TRBJ2-1; D is uncertain. V lost 3 bases, J lost 5 bases, and 11 bases lay in between. The germline V gene has CDR1 DFQATT and CDR2 SNEGSKA (reference sequence). The CDR3 has 13 amino acids. The CDR3 DNA reads as TGCAGTGCTAGCGATAGGGCGAACAATGAGCAGTTCTTC. Translation gives CSASDRANNEQFF.

This chain uses TRBV4-3 with TRBJ1-3; D unresolved. Germline lookup yields CDR1 LGHNA and CDR2 YSLEER. This CDR3 is 15 amino acids long. V was trimmed by 1 base and J by 0 bases, leaving 7 bases between them. In nucleotides, the CDR3 is TGCGCCAGCAGCCAAGTCCTCCGCTCTGGAAACACCATATATTTT. Translated, it gives CASSQVLRSGNTIYF.

The chain recombines TRBV18 with TRBJ2-3; 8 positions match TRBD1. The CDR3 loop spans 15 amino acids. With V trimmed by 3 bases and J by 3 bases, 5 bases remained unmatched. Per the germline V gene, CDR1 is KGHSH and CDR2 is LQKENI. The CDR3 region is CASSPRQGWTDTQYF. The CDR3 DNA reads as TGTGCCAGCTCACCCAGACAGGGGTGGACAGATACGCAGTATTTT.

This clonotype was seen a handful of times. The chain joins TRBV4-3 to TRBJ2-3, with D perhaps given as TRBD1 or TRBD2 (5 bases each). The germline V gene has CDR1 LGHNA and CDR2 YSLEER. V dropped 3 bases and J dropped 2 bases, with 9 bases sitting between them. The CDR3 is 14 amino acids. CDR3 amino acids: CASSQGTNTDTQYF. Written as DNA, the CDR3 is TGCGCCAGCAGCCAGGGGACCAACACAGATACGCAGTATTTT.

This clonotype turned up a few times. The chain recombines TRBV7-9 with TRBJ2-7; D ambiguous. The CDR3 spans 17 residues. Germline V gene data show CDR1 as SEHNR and CDR2 as FQNEAQ (reference sequence). The V gene lost 6 bases and the J gene lost 2 bases, with 23 bases spanning the gap. The CDR3 sequence is CASSPLEVGVLAYEQYF. The CDR3, as DNA: TGTGCCAGCAGTCCCTTAGAGGTTGGGGTTTTGGCCTACGAGCAGTACTTC. Supplemented by reference TRBV7-9 and TRBJ2-7, the full variable domain reads DTGVSQNPRHKITKRGQNVTFRCDPISEHNRLYWYRQTLGQGPEFLTYFQNEAQLEKSRLLSDRFSAERPKGSFSTLEIQRTEQGDSAMYLCASSPLEVGVLAYEQYFGPGTRLTVT.

The chain uses TRBV20-1 and TRBJ2-1; 14 bases fit TRBD2. Germline V gene sequence: CDR1 DFQATT, CDR2 SNEGSKA (reference sequence). This CDR3 comprises 18 residues. With 6 bases clipped from V and 2 bases from J, the junction kept 12 bases outside the gene matches. The CDR3 DNA reads as TGCAGTGCCCTACGGTGGACTAGCGGGAGGTCGGCCTACAATGAGCAGTTCTTC. Translation: CSALRWTSGRSAYNEQFF.

The V and J genes are TRBV7-6 and TRBJ2-1; TRBD2 matches at 10 bases. The CDR3 is 20 amino acids. Looked up from germline, CDR1 is SGHVS and CDR2 is FNYEAQ. Trimming took 5 bases from V and 4 from J; bases not matched to a gene: 20. Written as DNA, the CDR3 is TGTGCCAGCAGCGCTAAGAGGGGGCTAGCGGGAGAGTTTAGGTACAATGAGCAGTTCTTC. It specifies CASSAKRGLAGEFRYNEQFF.

The genes are TRBV3-1 and TRBJ1-1; D uncertain. Germline assignment: CDR1 LGHDT and CDR2 YNNKEL (reference sequence). The V gene lost 1 base and the J gene lost 0 bases, with 18 bases spanning the gap. The CDR3 consists of 18 residues. CDR3 in amino acids: CASSQGSLLGLMNTEAFF. CDR3 nucleotides: TGTGCCAGCAGCCAAGGGTCCCTTCTTGGGCTCATGAACACTGAAGCTTTCTTT.

This clonotype was detected a few times. The rearrangement joins TRBV27 to TRBJ2-7; D unclear. Germline lookup yields CDR1 MNHEY and CDR2 SMNVEV (reference sequence). V was trimmed by 0 bases and J by 7 bases, leaving 13 bases between them. This CDR3 region has 14 residues. The CDR3 is CASSLSVTGREQYF. The CDR3 coding sequence is TGTGCCAGCAGTTTATCGGTTACCGGTCGAGAGCAGTACTTC.

This clonotype turned up a few times. The rearrangement links TRBV27 to TRBJ2-7; 8 bases match TRBD2. After removal of 4 bases from V and 3 bases from J, the junction contained 8 bases not matched to a gene. In germline, CDR1 is MNHEY, CDR2 SMNVEV (reference sequence). The CDR3 contains 15 residues. The CDR3 reads CASSSGLGLDYEQYF. The CDR3 region has the DNA TGTGCCAGCAGTTCTGGGCTGGGACTAGACTACGAGCAGTACTTC.

This clonotype was recorded once. V is TRBV7-2 and J is TRBJ2-1; either TRBD1 or TRBD2 may fit D (5 bases each). Germline V gene lookup returns CDR1 SGHTA and CDR2 FQGNSA. The CDR3 runs to 16 residues. Trimming shortened V by 5 bases and J by 5 bases, and 19 bases separated the two germline ends. The CDR3: CASSGQGGGYDNEQFF. The CDR3 coding sequence is TGTGCCAGCAGCGGGCAGGGTGGAGGTTATGACAATGAGCAGTTCTTC. Full variable domain (remainder filled in from reference TRBV7-2 and TRBJ2-1): GAGVSQSPSNKVTEKGKDVELRCDPISGHTALYWYRQSLGQGLEFLIYFQGNSAPDKSGLPSDRFSAERTGGSVSTLTIQRTQQEDSAVYLCASSGQGGGYDNEQFFGPGTRLTVL.

To note about this clonotype: A clone one base away is much larger, so this may be a read error. The gene calls are TRBV7-2 and TRBJ2-4; D is undetermined. The J call may be wrong; the DNA end is better matched by TRBJ2-7. The CDR3 loop spans 13 amino acids. Per the germline V gene, CDR1 is SGHTA and CDR2 is FQGNSA. The CDR3 nucleotides read TGTGCCAGCAGCCGATTAGATCGGTACGAGCAGTACTTC. This sequence encodes CASSRLDRYEQYF.

This chain uses TRBV6-5 with TRBJ1-1; D remains unclear. V was shortened by 7 bases and J by 0 bases, with 15 bases between the two germline ends. The CDR3 loop spans 15 amino acids. Germline V gene lookup returns CDR1 MNHEY and CDR2 SVGAGI. CDR3 region: CASTTATEMNTEAFF. The DNA for the CDR3 is TGTGCCAGCACCACCGCCACGGAGATGAACACTGAAGCTTTCTTT.

The chain combines TRBV10-3 with TRBJ1-4; 8 bases are a match to TRBD1. V was clipped by 4 bases and J by 3 bases; unmatched bases: 4. Germline loops: CDR1 ENHRY, CDR2 SYGVKD. This CDR3 contains 15 residues. CDR3 protein: CAISAQGAANEKLFF. CDR3 nucleotides: TGTGCCATCAGTGCTCAGGGGGCGGCTAATGAAAAACTGTTTTTT.

The chain carries TRBV7-3 and TRBJ2-7; either TRBD1 or TRBD2 may supply D (5 bases each). The CDR3 spans 13 residues. CDR1 and CDR2 (germline): SGHTA, FQGTGA. Trimming pared 5 bases from V and 6 bases from J, leaving 14 bases between. DNA for the CDR3: TGTGCCAGCAGCCCCGGGACGTCAAGCGAGCAGTACTTC. Its protein is CASSPGTSSEQYF. The full variable domain, completed using reference TRBV7-3 and TRBJ2-7, is GAGVSQTPSNKVTEKGKYVELRCDPISGHTALYWYRQSLGQGPEFLIYFQGTGAADDSGLPNDRFFAVRPEGSVSTLKIQRTERGDSAVYLCASSPGTSSEQYFGPGTRLTVT.

This clonotype was seen a few times. This chain joins TRBV20-1 and TRBJ2-5; D is ambiguous. In germline, CDR1 is DFQATT, CDR2 SNEGSKA (reference sequence). V lost 6 bases and J 6 bases, leaving 17 bases between the germline ends. The CDR3 consists of 13 residues. For the CDR3, the DNA is TGCAGTGCCGGTTCAGATAACTTGAAGACCCAGTACTTC. This codes for CSAGSDNLKTQYF.

The sample holds a few counts of this clonotype. The J gene is TRBJ1-2, the V gene TRBV27; weak D call: TRBD1 (6 bases). The CDR3 sequence is 15 residues long. V lost 5 bases and J 6 bases, leaving 19 bases between the germline ends. Per the germline V gene, CDR1 is MNHEY and CDR2 is SMNVEV (reference sequence). The CDR3 DNA follows: TGTGCCAGCAGTCAAACATCGGGGGCGTCCCATGGCTACACCTTC. As protein: CASSQTSGASHGYTF.

This clonotype was picked up a small number of times. This sequence joins TRBV6-2 or TRBV6-3 and TRBJ2-7; 11 nucleotides match TRBD2. J gave up 3 bases and V 0 bases, and 4 bases lay outside the gene matches. The CDR3 runs to 16 residues. The germline gives CDR1 MNHEY, CDR2 SVGEGT. DNA for the CDR3: TGTGCCAGCAGTTACTCGAAACTAGCGGGAGACTACGAGCAGTACTTC. Amino acid sequence: CASSYSKLAGDYEQYF.

In DNA, the CDR3 is TGTGCCATCAGTGTGGAAGGGGCAGGACAGCCCCAGCATTTT. Amino acid sequence: CAISVEGAGQPQHF. The genes are TRBV10-3 and TRBJ1-5; TRBD1 might be the D (5 bases). CDR1 and CDR2 from the germline V gene are ENHRY and SYGVKD. The CDR3 has 14 residues. V lost 4 bases to trimming and J lost 7 bases, with 14 bases between them.

This clonotype has only a few counts. This chain uses TRBV28 with TRBJ2-7, with TRBD1 as a possible D gene (6 bases). The CDR3 consists of 15 residues. V shed 6 bases and J shed 4 bases, with 19 bases lying between them. Germline CDR1 and CDR2: MDHEN and SYDVKM. In nucleotides, the CDR3 is TGTGCCAGCAGACCCCAGGGGAATCGTCGTTACGAGCAGTACTTC. Translated, it gives CASRPQGNRRYEQYF.

The chain recombines TRBV28 with TRBJ1-5; no clear D gene. This CDR3 has 15 residues. The germline V and J ends were trimmed by 3 bases and 0 bases, with 9 bases remaining between them. Looked up from germline, CDR1 is MDHEN and CDR2 is SYDVKM. The CDR3 DNA is TGTGCCAGCAGTTTGCGCCAGTATAGCAATCAGCCCCAGCATTTT. Amino acids: CASSLRQYSNQPQHF.

The table lists this clonotype with a few counts. The rearrangement links TRBV25-1 to TRBJ1-5; D remains unclear. V was cut by 3 bases and J by 0 bases, with 9 bases left in between. CDR1 and CDR2 (germline): MGHDK, SYGVNS. This CDR3 is built from 15 residues. In DNA, the CDR3 is TGTGCCAGCAGTGACGGGCAGACTAGCAATCAGCCCCAGCATTTT. Protein: CASSDGQTSNQPQHF. Looking up the rest from reference TRBV25-1 and TRBJ1-5 gives the full variable domain: EADIYQTPRYLVIGTGKKITLECSQTMGHDKMYWYQQDPGMELHLIHYSYGVNSTEKGDLSSESTVSRIRTEHFPLTLESARPSHTSQYLCASSDGQTSNQPQHFGDGTRLSIL.

V gene TRBV7-2 combines with J gene TRBJ1-2; TRBD1 aligns across 10 bases. The germline CDR1 and CDR2 sequences are SGHTA and FQGNSA. Trimming at V came to 0 bases and at J to 2 bases, leaving 9 bases not matched to a gene. This CDR3 comprises 18 residues. The CDR3 DNA is TGTGCCAGCAGCTTAGCGAGATTTGGGACAGGGGCAAACTATGGCTACACCTTC. Protein: CASSLARFGTGANYGYTF. The full variable domain, its missing parts supplied by reference TRBV7-2 and TRBJ1-2, is GAGVSQSPSNKVTEKGKDVELRCDPISGHTALYWYRQSLGQGLEFLIYFQGNSAPDKSGLPSDRFSAERTGGSVSTLTIQRTQQEDSAVYLCASSLARFGTGANYGYTFGSGTRLTVV.

This clonotype came up a few times. V and J are TRBV27 and TRBJ1-1, with 7 positions matching TRBD1. V lost 7 bases, J lost 8 bases, and 10 bases stayed unmatched. Germline CDR1 reads MNHEY; CDR2 reads SMNVEV (reference sequence). CDR3 size: 13 residues. The CDR3 coding sequence is TGTGCCAGCAAGATAGGGGCAGGGGGAGAAGCTTTCTTT. This translates into CASKIGAGGEAFF.

This chain connects TRBV29-1 to TRBJ1-2, with 11 bases lining up with TRBD1. CDR1 and CDR2 from the germline V gene are SQVTM and ANQGSEA. The CDR3 extends over 13 amino acids. J gave up 7 bases and V 7 bases, and 8 bases lay outside the gene matches. In DNA, the CDR3 is TGCAGCGCCGAGGGACAGGGGGGTCTTGGCTACACCTTC. Amino acid sequence: CSAEGQGGLGYTF.

This clonotype has at least ten counts. The V gene is TRBV10-3, the J gene TRBJ2-7; 9 nucleotides align to TRBD2. The germline CDR1 and CDR2 sequences are ENHRY and SYGVKD. The length of the CDR3 is 14 residues. The V gene end was trimmed by 3 bases and the J gene end by 3 bases; junction bases not matched to a gene: 3. The CDR3 spells CAISDQTSGYEQYF. The CDR3 coding sequence is TGTGCCATCAGTGACCAGACTAGCGGCTACGAGCAGTACTTC.